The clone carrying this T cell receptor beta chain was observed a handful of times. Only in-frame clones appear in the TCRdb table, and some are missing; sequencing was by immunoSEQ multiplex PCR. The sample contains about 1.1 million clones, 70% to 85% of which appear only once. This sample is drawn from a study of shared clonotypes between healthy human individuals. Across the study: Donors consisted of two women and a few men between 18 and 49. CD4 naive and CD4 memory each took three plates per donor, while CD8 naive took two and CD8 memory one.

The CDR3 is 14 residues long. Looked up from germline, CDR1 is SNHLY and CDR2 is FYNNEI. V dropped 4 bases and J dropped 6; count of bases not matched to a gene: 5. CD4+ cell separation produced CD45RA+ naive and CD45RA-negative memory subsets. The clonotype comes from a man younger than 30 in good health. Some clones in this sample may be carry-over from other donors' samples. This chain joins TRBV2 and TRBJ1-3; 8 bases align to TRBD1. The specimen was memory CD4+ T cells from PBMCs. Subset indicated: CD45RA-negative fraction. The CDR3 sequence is CASSVETGENTIYF. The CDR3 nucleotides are TGTGCCAGCAGTGTCGAGACAGGGGAAAACACCATATATTTT.